Following are 26 T cell receptor beta chains from one sample sequenced in a study of T cells in Graves' hyperthyroidism and ophthalmopathy (dated by TCRdb to between 2019 and 2020). Libraries were constructed by multiplex PCR. Instrument on record: Illumina HiSeq 2000. The TCR beta CDR3 regions were amplified from RNA transcripts. The first round of RT-PCR for the TCR CDR3 was performed with the HTBI primer set and the Qiagen OneStep RT-PCR kit. Through fastp at Q25 and MiXCR, TCRdb rebuilt clones from the public reads, retaining in-frame beta chains. Each record represents a unique CDR3 protein, reported with the most common genes and DNA among its rows. The sample contains about 270,000 distinct CDR3 sequences, about 16% of them found a single time. The top ten clones comprise around 30% of the sample. Sequencing was carried out using blood. The receptors originated from a woman aged 50 to 60 with Graves' hyperthyroidism that later progressed to Graves' ophthalmopathy.

This chain connects TRBV10-3 to TRBJ1-1; possibly TRBD1 for D (6 bases). Germline CDR1 is ENHRY and CDR2 is SYGVKD. V was pared by 7 bases and J by 2 bases, with 11 bases between. This CDR3 comprises 13 residues. Written as DNA, the CDR3 is TGTGCCATCAAAAGACAGGAAAACACTGAAGCTTTCTTT. It encodes CAIKRQENTEAFF.

The chain recombines TRBV20-1 with TRBJ1-2, with 9 bases fitting TRBD1. The CDR3 sequence is 15 residues long. V lost 3 bases, J lost 0 bases, and 5 bases stayed unmatched. CDR1 is DFQATT, CDR2 SNEGSKA, per germline (reference sequence). Written as DNA, the CDR3 is TGCAGTGCTAGGTGGGACAGGGATGCTAACTATGGCTACACCTTC. This encodes CSARWDRDANYGYTF.

The V call is TRBV7-3, the J call TRBJ1-1; TRBD1 aligns across 7 bases. The ends lost 5 bases at V and 11 bases at J; junction bases unmatched: 8. Per the germline V gene, CDR1 is SGHTA and CDR2 is FQGTGA. CDR3 length equals 12 residues. As DNA, the CDR3 is TGTGCCAGCAGCCCGTCAGGGGGGGAGGCTTTCTTT. Its protein is CASSPSGGEAFF.

This chain connects TRBV6-1 to TRBJ2-1; 8 nucleotides agree with TRBD2. The CDR3 spans 17 residues. V trimming: 3 bases; J trimming: 2 bases; junction bases outside the gene matches: 9. Germline V gene data show CDR1 as MNHNS and CDR2 as SASEGT. The CDR3 DNA sequence: TGTGCCAGCAGTGACCCGTTAGGCGGGAGGACCTACAATGAGCAGTTCTTC. This encodes CASSDPLGGRTYNEQFF.

There are many counts of this clonotype. V usage is TRBV11-2 and J usage is TRBJ2-1; D is possibly TRBD1 (6 bases). V was cut by 1 base and J by 4 bases, with 14 bases left in between. The length of the CDR3 is 16 residues. Germline CDR1 is SGHAT and CDR2 is FQNNGV. The CDR3 region is CASSLVDSSFYNEQFF. DNA of the CDR3: TGTGCCAGCAGCTTAGTGGACAGTTCTTTTTACAATGAGCAGTTCTTC. Full variable domain (remainder filled in from reference TRBV11-2 and TRBJ2-1): EAGVAQSPRYKIIEKRQSVAFWCNPISGHATLYWYQQILGQGPKLLIQFQNNGVVDDSQLPKDRFSAERLKGVDSTLKIQPAKLEDSAVYLCASSLVDSSFYNEQFFGPGTRLTVL.

The sample holds a few counts of this clonotype. This chain connects TRBV19 to TRBJ1-1; a weak D match, TRBD1 (6 bases). There are 14 residues in the CDR3. V lost 5 bases and J 4 bases, leaving 14 bases between the germline ends. Germline CDR1 LNHDA, CDR2 SQIVND (reference sequence). The CDR3 spells CASSPIPGVTEAFF. DNA for the CDR3: TGTGCCAGTAGTCCGATTCCAGGGGTCACTGAAGCTTTCTTT.

To note about this clonotype: A much larger clone lies a single base off, so this may be a read error. The chain carries TRBV10-1 and TRBJ1-1; maybe TRBD1 (5 bases). Germline-derived CDR1 and CDR2 are WNHNN and SYGVQD (reference sequence). This CDR3 has 13 amino acids. Trimming took 6 bases from V and 6 from J, leaving 14 bases between them. CDR3 nucleotides: TGCGCCAGCAGCCCAGCCTGGGACGCTGAAGCTTTCTTT. This codes for CASSPAWDAEAFF.

This clonotype was recorded at least ten times. This chain links TRBV3-1 with TRBJ1-1; 7 bases fit TRBD1. Trimming cost V 2 bases and J 7 bases; bases outside gene matches: 4. Germline V gene data show CDR1 as LGHDT and CDR2 as YNNKEL (reference sequence). The CDR3 loop spans 13 amino acids. DNA of the CDR3: TGTGCCAGCAGCCAATCCGCAGGGGGTGAAGCTTTCTTT. This translates into CASSQSAGGEAFF.

This clonotype was counted many times. Written as DNA, the CDR3 is TGTGCCAGCAGCTTATCCCCCGGAACGAACACTGAAGCTTTCTTT. The encoded protein is CASSLSPGTNTEAFF. V is TRBV7-9 and J is TRBJ1-1; D call uncertain. Germline CDR1 reads SEHNR; CDR2 reads FQNEAQ (reference sequence). The CDR3 has 15 residues. Trimming stripped 2 bases from V and 1 base from J, with 11 bases between.

This clonotype came up many times. The chain is built from TRBV7-3 and TRBJ2-7; TRBD2 agrees at 9 bases. The CDR3 contains 15 residues. With 2 bases clipped from V and 4 bases from J, the junction kept 6 bases outside the gene matches. Germline CDR1 reads SGHTA; CDR2 reads FQGTGA. The CDR3 reads CASSLWLAGSYEQYF. The CDR3 bases are TGTGCCAGCAGCTTATGGCTAGCGGGAAGTTACGAGCAGTACTTC. The entire variable domain, with the rest obtained from reference TRBV7-3 and TRBJ2-7, is as follows: GAGVSQTPSNKVTEKGKYVELRCDPISGHTALYWYRQSLGQGPEFLIYFQGTGAADDSGLPNDRFFAVRPEGSVSTLKIQRTERGDSAVYLCASSLWLAGSYEQYFGPGTRLTVT.

The chain combines TRBV19 with TRBJ1-3; D is possibly TRBD1 (5 bases). In germline, CDR1 is LNHDA, CDR2 SQIVND (reference sequence). The V end was cut by 8 bases, the J end by 3 bases, with 11 bases between. The CDR3 has 13 amino acids. The CDR3 here is CASGGAYGNTIYF. The CDR3 nucleotides are TGTGCCAGTGGAGGGGCATATGGAAACACCATATATTTT.

This clonotype came up a few times. A much larger clone lies one base from this, so it may be a read error. V usage is TRBV27 and J usage is TRBJ1-2; 7 positions match TRBD1. The CDR3 runs 13 residues. V shed 5 bases, J shed 6 bases, and the junction held 6 bases outside the gene matches. Germline assignment: CDR1 MNHEY and CDR2 SMNVEV (reference sequence). CDR3 in amino acids: CASSDRENHGYTF. CDR3 in DNA: TGTGCCAGCAGTGACAGGGAAAACCATGGCTACACCTTC.

This clonotype has a handful of counts. It may be a read error: a sequence one base away is much more abundant. The chain links TRBV27 to TRBJ2-5; 12 positions agree with TRBD2. J gave up 5 bases and V 1 base, and 8 bases lay outside the gene matches. CDR3 length equals 17 residues. The germline CDR1 and CDR2 sequences are MNHEY and SMNVEV (reference sequence). CDR3 protein: CASSLLTSGSRRETQYF. The DNA of the CDR3 is TGTGCCAGCAGTTTATTGACTAGCGGGAGTCGGAGGGAGACCCAGTACTTC.

The gene calls are TRBV6-1 and TRBJ2-7; 7 bases map to TRBD2. This CDR3 has 15 residues. Germline V lookup: CDR1 MNHNS, CDR2 SASEGT. Unmatched junction bases numbered 11, after V lost 5 bases and J lost 4 bases. The CDR3, as DNA: TGTGCCAGCAGTCGACCAGCGGGGTCCGGGTACGAGCAGTACTTC. It translates to CASSRPAGSGYEQYF.

This chain joins TRBV6-9 and TRBJ2-3, with 9 positions matching TRBD2. The length of the CDR3 is 15 residues. CDR1 and CDR2 from the germline V gene are MNHGY and SVAAGI. V trimming: 3 bases; J trimming: 5 bases; junction bases outside the gene matches: 6. The CDR3 sequence is CASSYGSGSVDTQYF. The CDR3 coding sequence is TGTGCCAGCAGTTACGGTAGCGGGAGCGTAGATACGCAGTATTTT.

This clonotype showed up just a few times. The CDR3: CASSLSGSNYEQYF. CDR3 sequence (DNA): TGTGCCAGCTCCCTGAGCGGGAGTAACTACGAGCAGTACTTC. The rearrangement joins TRBV18 to TRBJ2-7; TRBD2 matches 8 bases. With 6 bases clipped from V and 3 bases from J, the junction kept 7 bases outside the gene matches. Germline V gene sequence: CDR1 KGHSH, CDR2 LQKENI. This CDR3 contains 14 residues. The complete variable domain, with remaining parts taken from reference TRBV18 and TRBJ2-7, reads NAGVMQNPRHLVRRRGQEARLRCSPMKGHSHVYWYRQLPEEGLKFMVYLQKENIIDESGMPKERFSAEFPKEGPSILRIQQVVRGDSAAYFCASSLSGSNYEQYFGPGTRLTVT.

A word on this clonotype: At one end, the junction sequence differs from germline, possibly due to a read error. The chain links TRBV7-7 to TRBJ2-7; D may be TRBD2 (5 bases). Germline V gives CDR1 SSHAT, CDR2 FNYEAQ (reference sequence). The length of the CDR3 is 15 residues. As DNA, the CDR3 is TGTGCTAGCAGCTTAGATGGCGGCACCGGGAACGAGCAGTACTTC. Translation: CASSLDGGTGNEQYF. Full variable domain (missing parts from reference TRBV7-7 and TRBJ2-7): GAGVSQSPRYKVTKRGQDVTLRCDPISSHATLYWYQQALGQGPEFLTYFNYEAQPDKSGLPSDRFSAERPEGSISTLTIQRTEQRDSAMYRCASSLDGGTGNEQYFGPGTRLTVT.

This clonotype was seen at least ten times. The chain links TRBV20-1 to TRBJ2-7; the D is unclear. V lost 0 bases, J lost 3 bases, and 12 bases lay in between. Germline CDR1 and CDR2: DFQATT and SNEGSKA (reference sequence). The CDR3 has 14 residues. In DNA, the CDR3 is TGCAGTGCTAGAGAGCTCAGTGCGCTCTACGAGCAGTACTTC. This translates into CSARELSALYEQYF.

This clonotype was picked up many times. The V call is TRBV6-1, the J call TRBJ2-7, with D perhaps matching TRBD2 (6 bases). CDR3 length equals 14 residues. Germline assignment: CDR1 MNHNS and CDR2 SASEGT. Between the trimmed V and J ends, which lost 4 bases and 3 bases, there was a span of 13 bases. This CDR3 is CASSVLDYLYEQYF. Written as DNA, the CDR3 is TGTGCCAGCAGTGTCTTGGACTACCTCTACGAGCAGTACTTC.

This sequence joins TRBV7-9 and TRBJ2-2, with D possibly matching TRBD2 (6 bases). The germline V gene has CDR1 SEHNR and CDR2 FQNEAQ (reference sequence). Trimming stripped 6 bases from V and 4 bases from J, with 18 bases between. The CDR3 is 16 amino acids. The CDR3 bases are TGTGCCAGCAGGGTTACCGGGACTTCTCTCACCGGGGAGCTGTTTTTT. This sequence encodes CASRVTGTSLTGELFF.

The V and J genes are TRBV5-1 and TRBJ2-5; possible D gene TRBD2, 6 bases. From germline, CDR1 is SGHRS and CDR2 YFSETQ. Trimming took off 4 bases at V and 5 bases at J, with 18 bases between the two ends. This CDR3 spans 15 amino acids. The CDR3 coding sequence is TGCGCCAGCAGCCTCCCGGAGGGGACGAGGGAGACCCAGTACTTC. This gives the protein CASSLPEGTRETQYF.

This clonotype was detected ten times or more. V usage is TRBV18 and J usage is TRBJ2-7, with a possible D match to TRBD2 (6 bases). Germline V gene data show CDR1 as KGHSH and CDR2 as LQKENI. CDR3 length: 15 residues. V lost 3 bases to trimming and J lost 3 bases, with 15 bases between them. The CDR3 coding sequence is TGTGCCAGCTCACCCCGGGAGCTCTCGGGCTACGAGCAGTACTTC. Translation gives CASSPRELSGYEQYF.

This clonotype has a count of ten or more. The V and J genes are TRBV28 and TRBJ1-2, with D perhaps TRBD1 (5 bases). Trimming pared 7 bases from V and 6 bases from J, leaving 21 bases between. Germline V gene lookup returns CDR1 MDHEN and CDR2 SYDVKM. CDR3 length: 15 residues. Written as DNA, the CDR3 is TGTGCCAGCACCGGACGGGGTAAGGGGATCGATGGCTACACCTTC. Amino acids: CASTGRGKGIDGYTF.

The rearrangement joins TRBV28 to TRBJ2-1, with TRBD1 matching 12 bases. Germline V gene sequence: CDR1 MDHEN, CDR2 SYDVKM. The CDR3 runs 16 residues. V dropped 1 base and J dropped 7; count of bases not matched to a gene: 5. This chain's CDR3 is CASSLFGTGGGNEQFF. For the CDR3, the DNA is TGTGCCAGCAGTTTATTTGGGACAGGGGGCGGAAATGAGCAGTTCTTC.

This clonotype was recorded a few times. The rearrangement uses TRBV10-3 and TRBJ1-1; D unclear. Germline V gives CDR1 ENHRY, CDR2 SYGVKD. The CDR3 is 15 amino acids. V lost 0 bases to trimming and J lost 1 base, with 9 bases between them. CDR3 amino acids: CAISESGRQNTEAFF. The DNA of the CDR3 is TGTGCCATCAGTGAGTCAGGCCGGCAGAACACTGAAGCTTTCTTT.

The chain carries TRBV28 and TRBJ1-2; 10 nucleotides align to TRBD1. Germline lookup yields CDR1 MDHEN and CDR2 SYDVKM. V shed 11 bases, J shed 8 bases, and the junction held 11 bases outside the gene matches. CDR3 length equals 13 residues. CDR3 sequence: CAGASTGGAGYTF. CDR3 bases: TGTGCCGGGGCCTCGACAGGGGGCGCCGGCTACACCTTC.